These 5 T cell receptor beta chains were all obtained from the same sample, sequenced in a study of PD-1 blockade in classical Hodgkin lymphoma. The time point was: cycle 4 day 1 (C4D1), after more than 5 weeks of nivolumab. Every patient experienced relapse after autologous stem cell transplantation, and brentuximab vedotin exposure varied. Repertoires were generated with immunoSEQ multiplex PCR, while TCRdb's copy carries only in-frame clones and drops some. The sample gives under 35,000 clones, roughly 76% of which show up once; 3.5% to 4% is in the top ten. This specimen was peripheral blood mononuclear cells (PBMCs), taken before the fourth cycle of nivolumab. These receptors were obtained from a human donor with classical Hodgkin lymphoma.

The CDR3 DNA reads TGCGCCAGCAGTGAGCTGGGGGGCGGTGAAAAACTGTTTTTT. Amino acid sequence: CASSELGGGEKLFF. The chain couples TRBV10-1 to TRBJ1-4, with D perhaps TRBD1 (6 bases). The V gene's germline CDR1 is WNHNN and CDR2 SYGVQD (reference sequence). Trimming stripped 2 bases from V and 7 bases from J, with 11 bases between. This CDR3 spans 14 amino acids.

In this sample, this clone turned up once. This chain joins TRBV5-1 and TRBJ2-1; no clear D gene. Trimming took off 1 base at V and 0 bases at J, with 5 bases between the two ends. This CDR3 region has 14 residues. Germline loops: CDR1 SGHRS, CDR2 YFSETQ. CDR3 DNA sequence: TGCGCCAGCAGCTTGTCAGTCTCCTACAATGAGCAGTTCTTC. Encoded protein: CASSLSVSYNEQFF.

This rearrangement joins TRBV29-1 to TRBJ1-1; TRBD1 might be the D (5 bases). There are 14 residues in the CDR3. The germline V gene has CDR1 SQVTM and CDR2 ANQGSEA. V was shortened by 7 bases and J by 1 base, with 16 bases between the two germline ends. The CDR3 loop reads CSGQRGIGNTEAFF. CDR3 sequence (DNA): TGCAGCGGCCAACGGGGGATTGGGAACACTGAAGCTTTCTTT.

This clone was counted a few times. J is TRBJ2-1 and V is TRBV28, with D perhaps TRBD1 (6 bases). CDR1 is MDHEN and CDR2 is SYDVKM in the germline V gene. V lost 6 bases and J lost 2, with 8 bases in between. The CDR3 runs 13 residues. The CDR3 DNA reads as TGTGCCAGCAGCCGGGACACCTACAATGAGCAGTTCTTC. Its protein product is CASSRDTYNEQFF. The variable domain in full, with the rest retrieved from reference TRBV28 and TRBJ2-1, is DVKVTQSSRYLVKRTGEKVFLECVQDMDHENMFWYRQDPGLGLRLIYFSYDVKMKEKGDIPEGYSVSREKKERFSLILESASTNQTSMYLCASSRDTYNEQFFGPGTRLTVL.

The chain combines TRBV7-8 with TRBJ1-2; TRBD1 might be the D (5 bases). CDR3 length equals 15 residues. Trimming removed 2 bases at V and 4 bases at J, with 14 bases between. Germline CDR1 and CDR2: SGHVS and FQNEAQ. The CDR3 DNA reads TGTGCCAGCAGCTTAAGGTCAGGGAGTTTCTATGGCTACACCTTC. It codes for CASSLRSGSFYGYTF.